This T cell receptor beta chain was sequenced during a study of CD8 T cells in ankylosing spondylitis. Study-level points and caveats: Seemingly distinctive of ankylosing spondylitis blood was a TCR beta motif formed by eight highly homologous variants.

Concerning this clonotype: Antigen: not known.

TCRdb reanalysed the 5' RACE reads using MiXCR and keeps one entry per CDR3 protein. Among 750,000 to 850,000 distinct CDR3 sequences listed, around 11% were seen once. This CDR3 region has 17 residues. V dropped 3 bases and J dropped 2 bases, with 20 bases sitting between them. Germline values: CDR1 SGDLS, CDR2 YYNGEE. The source of this sequence is a male donor with ankylosing spondylitis. Specimen: blood, either unsorted or a sorted T cell fraction (not recorded which). The J gene is TRBJ2-5, the V gene TRBV9; D not certain. CDR3 loop: CASSERLSKGGQETQYF. CDR3 in DNA: TGTGCCAGCAGCGAGAGGTTAAGTAAGGGTGGACAAGAGACCCAGTACTTC. The complete variable domain, with remaining parts taken from reference TRBV9 and TRBJ2-5, reads DSGVTQTPKHLITATGQRVTLRCSPRSGDLSVYWYQQSLDQGLQFLIQYYNGEERAKGNILERFSAQQFPDLHSELNLSSLELGDSALYFCASSERLSKGGQETQYFGPGTRLLVL.